This is a list of T cell receptor beta chains from one sample in a study of blood T cell repertoires in COVID-19. Sequenced by immunoSEQ multiplex PCR; TCRdb stores in-frame clones only, minus some. The sample records approximately 89,000 clones, 90% to 95% being singletons. Source material: peripheral blood. The receptors shown here come from a human donor with active COVID-19. The donor label of this sample is uncertain. The CDR3 runs from the conserved cysteine through the conserved F or W. Fields, in order: V gene, J gene, D gene, clone size, CDR3 DNA, CDR3 protein. D genes are given only for firm matches. Where a row states a size, it is once, few, many or the class of an expanded clone; other rows omit it.

TRBV24-1,TRBJ2-7,TRBD2,-,TGTGCCACCAGTGACCGTGGGGCTAGCGGGAGCAACGAGCAGTACTTC,CATSDRGASGSNEQYF
TRBV3-1/TRBV3-2,TRBJ1-1,-,once,TGTGCCAGCAGCCAGGGGGCCAGCTACACTGAAGCTTTCTTT,CASSQGASYTEAFF
TRBV28,TRBJ2-7,TRBD1,-,TGTGCCAGCAGTTGGCCCTACAGGGGTTCCTCCTACGAGCAGTACTTC,CASSWPYRGSSYEQYF
TRBV6-1,TRBJ2-2,-,-,TGTGCCAGCAGTGAATCCTTGTACACCGGGGAGCTGTTTTTT,CASSESLYTGELFF
TRBV4-1,TRBJ2-2,-,-,TGCGCCAGCAGCCAAGTCGTCCTGAACACCGGGGAGCTGTTTTTT,CASSQVVLNTGELFF
TRBV2,TRBJ2-7,-,-,TGTGCCAGCAGTGAGAGGAGACAGTACTTC,CASSERRQYF
TRBV3-1/TRBV3-2,TRBJ2-1,-,-,TGTGCCAGCAGCCAACTACGGGTGAATGAGCAGTTCTTC,CASSQLRVNEQFF
TRBV18,TRBJ1-5,-,-,TGTGCCAGCTCACCGAGCCTTGCTGGTTCCAATCAGCCCCAGCATTTT,CASSPSLAGSNQPQHF
TRBV19,TRBJ2-3,-,-,TGTGCCAGTAGTATTGGAGGCCGGTCGAGCACAGATACGCAGTATTTT,CASSIGGRSSTDTQYF
TRBV15,TRBJ2-7,-,-,TGTGCCACCAGCAGAGATAGGCAGGGGTTTCAGCAGTACTTC,CATSRDRQGFQQYF